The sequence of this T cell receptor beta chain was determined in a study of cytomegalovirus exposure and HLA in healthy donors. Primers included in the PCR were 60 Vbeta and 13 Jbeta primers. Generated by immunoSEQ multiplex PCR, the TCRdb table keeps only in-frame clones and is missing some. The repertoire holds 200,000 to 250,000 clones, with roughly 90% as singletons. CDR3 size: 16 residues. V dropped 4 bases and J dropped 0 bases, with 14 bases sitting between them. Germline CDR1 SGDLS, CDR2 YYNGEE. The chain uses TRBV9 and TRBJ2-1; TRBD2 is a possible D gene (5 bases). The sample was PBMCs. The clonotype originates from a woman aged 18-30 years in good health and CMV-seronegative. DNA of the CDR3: TGTGCCAGCAGCCCCCTGGTGGCGGGCTCCTACAATGAGCAGTTCTTC. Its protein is CASSPLVAGSYNEQFF.